The T cell receptor beta chain under discussion was sequenced for a study of beta chain features in type 1 diabetes (dated by TCRdb to the late 2010s). With regard to the full study: Mean age, gender distribution, total cell number and subset yield did not differ between patients and healthy donors. A total of about 99,000,000 sorted cells were examined across all samples, and RNA yield correlated strongly with the number of cells per subset. In the study, TCRB repertoires of sorted circulating CD4+ T cell subsets from recently diagnosed type 1 diabetes patients were compared with those of matched healthy donors. Naive and central memory subsets were obtained from all 30 or so donors, but regulatory and stem cell-like memory subsets were isolated from only 8 patients and roughly 8 healthy donors.

On the study overall, not on this receptor specifically: PCR may preferentially amplify shorter templates, but because patient and control samples were amplified and corrected together, any resulting skew would affect both groups equally. Because the HLA sub-analyses included only small numbers of individuals, any influence of HLA type on TCRB rearrangement was left unresolved. Fewer insertions and more nucleotide deletions at VDJ recombination sites were observed in patients with type 1 diabetes, implying thymic rearrangement abnormalities. In all four CD4+ subsets, TCRB CDR3 length was moderately but significantly shorter in type 1 diabetes patients. Naive, central memory and regulatory TCRB repertoires appeared to be more similar among patients than among healthy donors. Because cDNA was sequenced instead of genomic DNA, highly expressing activated cells could be over-represented, though the groups showed no difference in activation or CD3 levels.

The entire isolated RNA was reverse transcribed using the High Capacity cDNA Reverse Transcription Kit, and thus expressed TCRB transcripts were sequenced. Deep immunoSEQ sequencing was performed on naive, central memory and regulatory T cell samples, with an average of around 3.5 million total reads per sample. Sorted cells were lysed in RLT buffer, and RNA was extracted using DNase-treated RNeasy Micro or Mini kits according to cell number. To prevent cross-contamination, each cell subset was processed individually, whereas patient and healthy donor samples were processed jointly. Using the immunoSEQ multiplex PCR, TCRB sequences were amplified from cDNA into 87-bp fragments spanning the CDR3 region. Sequencing of the amplicons was done on the Illumina HiSeq platform. The source study handled its data this way. Synthetic template baselines were used to correct PCR bias computationally, reads within Hamming distance 2 were collapsed together, and singletons that could not be merged were discarded. By aligning reads against IMGT, V, D and J genes, CDR3 length, and insertions or deletions at six rearrangement sites were assigned. Clonotype counts were normalized to sorted cell number within each subset before computing true diversity and Gini coefficients with the tcR R package. The overlap coefficient, calculated on TCRB nucleotide sequences, was used to quantify repertoire sharing. Out-of-frame TCRB sequences from naive cells were analyzed to stand in for the pre-selection repertoire. TCRdb carries this immuneACCESS record with in-frame sequences only. Its versions omit some clonotypes, under half of them owing to an unresolved V gene in the studies checked, with the rest unexplained. V and J calls and clone size are as listed in that table; D and trimming were resolved from the DNA. Present in this sample are over 600,000 clones, approximately 13% of which were seen just once. The leading ten clones occupy around 0.12% of the sample.

From each donor, a single peripheral blood sample of around 0.12 L on average was drawn into heparinised tubes. Naive, central memory, regulatory and stem cell-like memory CD4+ T cells were sorted on a BD FACSAria II using a panel including CD45RO, CCR7, CD25, CD127, CD95 and CD27. Purity was above 98% for every sorted population. Right away, PBMCs were isolated by Lymphoprep density gradient centrifugation and were stained directly, with no culture step. So that batch effects would be minimized, each experiment stained and sorted samples in pairs, pairing one healthy donor with one patient. Concerning this clone itself: Its antigen remains undetermined. No much larger clone exists at a distance of one base, and base qualities are not known.

This TCR derives from a man aged 30-40 years with type 1 diabetes. Sequenced input: naive CD4+ T cells from blood. Reading the label with the study, this specimen's cell subset or site is: true naive CD4+ T cells.

The bases read TGTGCCAGCAGCTTAGGTTCGGGGCCCCGGAACATTCAGTACTTC. It is translated as CASSLGSGPRNIQYF. The chain is made from TRBV13 and TRBJ2-4; the D assignment is uncertain and may be TRBD1 or TRBD2, with 5 bases supporting each. CDR1 is given as PRHDT and CDR2 as FYEKMQ, both from the germline V gene (reference sequence). Trimming removed 0 bases from V and 7 bases from J, leaving 13 bases between the germline ends. There are 15 amino acids in the CDR3, from cysteine to phenylalanine inclusive. Only the CDR3 part of the read is kept: 45 bases, read in frame from the first base.